These 26 T cell receptor beta chains share one sample of origin, sequenced in a study of T cell responses to AZD1222 COVID-19 vaccine. The protocol was immunoSEQ multiplex PCR, while the TCRdb copy is restricted to in-frame clones and leaves out a portion. The sample includes some 96,000 clones, about 87% of them seen just once. Material: peripheral blood, obtained on day 0 of AZD1222 vaccination. Receptors originate from an adult in good health.

The chain joins TRBV20-1 to TRBJ1-4; no firm D call. The V gene's germline CDR1 is DFQATT and CDR2 SNEGSKA (reference sequence). The CDR3 runs 15 residues. V lost 6 bases, J lost 0 bases, and 14 bases lay in between. Written as DNA, the CDR3 is TGCAGTGCCAGTAGTCTGGGAGCAACTAATGAAAAACTGTTTTTT. Translation: CSASSLGATNEKLFF.

J is TRBJ1-1 and V is TRBV28; no clear D. The CDR3 is 13 amino acids. Deletions cut 1 base from V and 5 bases from J, with 8 bases between. Germline V gene data show CDR1 as MDHEN and CDR2 as SYDVKM. The CDR3: CASSLYEKTEAFF. The CDR3 DNA reads as TGTGCCAGCAGTTTATACGAGAAAACTGAAGCTTTCTTT.

The chain has TRBV7-9 and TRBJ2-1; D gene unclear. Trimming took 1 base from V and 2 from J, leaving 3 bases between them. Germline V gives CDR1 SEHNR, CDR2 FQNEAQ (reference sequence). CDR3 size: 13 residues. CDR3 in amino acids: CASSLGPYNEQFF. The CDR3 region has the DNA TGTGCCAGCAGCTTAGGGCCCTACAATGAGCAGTTCTTC.

The chain couples TRBV11-3 to TRBJ1-2; no reliable D call. The V and J ends lost 5 bases and 2 bases respectively, with 9 bases between them. The length of the CDR3 is 13 residues. Germline loops: CDR1 SGHNT, CDR2 YENEEA. The CDR3 DNA reads TGTGCCAGCAGCAACACAGTGAACTATGGCTACACCTTC. This codes for CASSNTVNYGYTF.

This chain connects TRBV19 to TRBJ1-5; 9 bases match TRBD1. Germline V gene lookup returns CDR1 LNHDA and CDR2 SQIVND (reference sequence). The CDR3 loop spans 17 amino acids. The V gene end was trimmed by 6 bases and the J gene end by 3 bases; junction bases not matched to a gene: 12. DNA of the CDR3: TGTGCCAGTAGGTCCCCCCCCGGGACAGGGTACAATCAGCCCCAGCATTTT. Translation gives CASRSPPGTGYNQPQHF.

The V call is TRBV4-1, the J call TRBJ1-1; the D gene is possibly TRBD1 (6 bases). This CDR3 is 16 amino acids long. Per germline, CDR1 MGHRA and CDR2 YSYEKL. Trimming left V 3 bases short and J 5 bases short, with 19 bases between. The CDR3 loop is CASSQVITGRRTEAFF. The CDR3 coding sequence is TGCGCCAGCAGCCAGGTAATCACAGGGCGGCGGACTGAAGCTTTCTTT.

The rearrangement joins TRBV2 to TRBJ2-3; 10 positions agree with TRBD2. This CDR3 region has 14 residues. V was pared by 6 bases and J by 6 bases, with 6 bases of the junction left unmatched. From germline, CDR1 is SNHLY and CDR2 FYNNEI. The CDR3 DNA is TGTGCCAGCAGCGGACTAGCGGCGGGGGATACGCAGTATTTT. Its protein is CASSGLAAGDTQYF.

Regarding this clone: One end of the junction is discordant with germline, which a read error may explain. The chain is built from TRBV4-1 and TRBJ2-1; D possibly corresponds to TRBD2 (5 bases). The CDR3 runs to 15 residues. From germline, CDR1 is MGHRA and CDR2 YSYEKL. The CDR3 region is CASSPSRTPYNEQFF. The CDR3 nucleotides are TGCGCCAGCAGCCCCTCGAGGACTCCCTATAATGAGCAGTTCTTC.

This chain connects TRBV10-3 to TRBJ1-2; D unclear. This CDR3 is 13 amino acids long. V was pared by 5 bases and J by 7 bases, with 14 bases between. The V gene's germline CDR1 is ENHRY and CDR2 SYGVKD. The CDR3 here is CAISTEGKGGYTF. For the CDR3, the DNA is TGTGCCATCAGTACAGAGGGTAAAGGTGGCTACACCTTC.

V and J are TRBV6-5 and TRBJ1-5; D uncertain. The V gene lost 0 bases and the J gene lost 6 bases, with 6 bases spanning the gap. Germline V gene data show CDR1 as MNHEY and CDR2 as SVGAGI. The CDR3 covers 13 residues. The CDR3 DNA reads TGTGCCAGCAGTTACTCGGCATTTCAGCCCCAGCATTTT. Protein: CASSYSAFQPQHF.

CDR3 protein: CASIQGGLPNQPQHF. In DNA, the CDR3 is TGTGCCAGCATACAGGGTGGTCTTCCGAATCAGCCCCAGCATTTT. The V and J genes are TRBV7-8 and TRBJ1-5, with D possibly matching TRBD1 (6 bases). Germline V gene data show CDR1 as SGHVS and CDR2 as FQNEAQ. V lost 7 bases and J 4 bases, leaving 17 bases between the germline ends. This CDR3 region has 15 residues.

J is TRBJ2-7 and V is TRBV25-1, with D tentatively TRBD2 (6 bases). Germline CDR1 MGHDK, CDR2 SYGVNS. CDR3 length: 14 residues. The V end was cut by 8 bases, the J end by 4 bases, with 18 bases between. The CDR3, as DNA: TGTGCCAGCCAACAGGCGGGAACCAAATACGAGCAGTACTTC. Its translation: CASQQAGTKYEQYF.

The rearrangement uses TRBV3-1 (or the pseudogene TRBV3-2) and TRBJ1-6, with D hard to call. Germline loops: CDR1 LGHDT, CDR2 YNNKEL (reference sequence). V was shortened by 1 base and J by 7 bases, with 8 bases between the two germline ends. The CDR3 loop spans 14 amino acids. Written as DNA, the CDR3 is TGTGCCAGCAGCCAAGCCAGGTCCAATTCACCCCTCCACTTT. This gives the protein CASSQARSNSPLHF.

This clone was picked up one time. This rearrangement joins TRBV10-1 to TRBJ2-6; D gene ambiguous. Germline assignment: CDR1 WNHNN and CDR2 SYGVQD (reference sequence). This CDR3 is built from 14 residues. With 4 bases removed from V and 0 bases from J, the gap between germline ends came to 4 bases. Here the CDR3 reads CASSASSGANVLTF. As DNA, the CDR3 is TGCGCCAGCAGTGCTAGCTCTGGGGCCAACGTCCTGACTTTC.

This clone occurred a few times. The chain links TRBV4-1 to TRBJ1-1; D is possibly TRBD1 (6 bases). There are 17 residues in the CDR3. Germline values: CDR1 MGHRA, CDR2 YSYEKL. Trimming took 4 bases from V and 8 from J, leaving 26 bases between them. The chain's CDR3 is CASSPPLPNRVDLEAFF. In DNA form, the CDR3 reads TGCGCCAGCAGCCCCCCCCTTCCCAACAGGGTTGATTTGGAAGCTTTCTTT.

This chain joins TRBV19 and TRBJ2-1; no clear D. CDR3 size: 13 residues. V was pared by 2 bases and J by 4 bases, with 6 bases between. The germline V gene has CDR1 LNHDA and CDR2 SQIVND (reference sequence). The CDR3 here is CASSILLYNEQFF. The CDR3 DNA follows: TGTGCCAGTAGTATACTACTATACAATGAGCAGTTCTTC. The whole variable domain, filled in from reference TRBV19 and TRBJ2-1, reads DGGITQSPKYLFRKEGQNVTLSCEQNLNHDAMYWYRQDPGQGLRLIYYSQIVNDFQKGDIAEGYSVSREKKESFPLTVTSAQKNPTAFYLCASSILLYNEQFFGPGTRLTVL.

V gene TRBV11-3 combines with J gene TRBJ2-7; TRBD1 matches at 7 bases. The germline V gene encodes CDR1 SGHNT and CDR2 YENEEA. The V and J ends lost 3 bases and 4 bases, in that order; junction bases with no gene match: 12. The CDR3 has 16 residues. CDR3 nucleotide sequence: TGTGCCAGCAGCTTCTACAAGACAGGGATATTATACGAGCAGTACTTC. It yields the protein CASSFYKTGILYEQYF. The whole variable domain, remainder taken from reference TRBV11-3 and TRBJ2-7, is EAGVVQSPRYKIIEKKQPVAFWCNPISGHNTLYWYLQNLGQGPELLIRYENEEAVDDSQLPKDRFSAERLKGVDSTLKIQPAELGDSAVYLCASSFYKTGILYEQYFGPGTRLTVT.

This chain links TRBV11-3 with TRBJ2-1; D is perhaps TRBD2 (6 bases). The CDR3 is made up of 15 amino acids. With 0 bases removed from V and 7 bases from J, the gap between germline ends came to 13 bases. The V gene's germline CDR1 is SGHNT and CDR2 YENEEA. The CDR3 here is CASSLDSPEGNEQFF. The CDR3 DNA reads TGTGCCAGCAGCTTAGATTCCCCGGAGGGGAATGAGCAGTTCTTC.

The CDR3 sequence: CASMTDSPLHF. CDR3 sequence (DNA): TGTGCCAGTATGACGGATTCACCCCTCCACTTT. The gene calls are TRBV25-1 and TRBJ1-6; D ambiguous. V was pared by 9 bases and J by 8 bases, with 8 bases between. CDR1 MGHDK and CDR2 SYGVNS come from the germline V gene. The CDR3 has 11 amino acids.

The rearrangement uses TRBV19 and TRBJ1-2; D gene unclear. Between the trimmed V and J ends, which lost 8 bases and 8 bases, there was a span of 15 bases. Germline CDR1 is LNHDA and CDR2 is SQIVND (reference sequence). The CDR3 has 12 amino acids. DNA of the CDR3: TGTGCCAGTGCTGGCGGGGATCGAGGCTACACCTTC. It yields the protein CASAGGDRGYTF.

This chain links TRBV23-1 with TRBJ1-2; no firm D call. TRBV23-1 is given ORF status, its function remaining uncertain. The CDR3 is 14 residues long. V gave up 2 bases and J gave up 4 bases, with 11 bases separating them. Written as DNA, the CDR3 is TGCGCCAGCAGTCAAGGTGGTCAGACCTATGGCTACACCTTC. The encoded protein is CASSQGGQTYGYTF.

This clone was counted once. CDR3 in DNA: TGCGCCAGCAGCTTAGGACCCAACAATGAGCAGTTCTTC. Residues: CASSLGPNNEQFF. The V and J genes are TRBV5-1 and TRBJ2-1; no reliable D call. Trimming took 2 bases from V and 5 from J, leaving 8 bases between them. Germline V gene data show CDR1 as SGHRS and CDR2 as YFSETQ. This CDR3 is 13 amino acids long.

The chain joins TRBV11-2 to TRBJ1-4; the D is unclear. Germline V gives CDR1 SGHAT, CDR2 FQNNGV. Trimming took off 0 bases at V and 9 bases at J, with 11 bases between the two ends. This CDR3 spans 14 amino acids. In DNA form, the CDR3 reads TGTGCCAGCAGCTTAGAATCGATCCGCCAAAAACTGTTTTTT. This gives the protein CASSLESIRQKLFF. Together with reference TRBV11-2 and TRBJ1-4, the CDR3 gives the full variable domain: EAGVAQSPRYKIIEKRQSVAFWCNPISGHATLYWYQQILGQGPKLLIQFQNNGVVDDSQLPKDRFSAERLKGVDSTLKIQPAKLEDSAVYLCASSLESIRQKLFFGSGTQLSVL.

The gene calls are TRBV7-9 and TRBJ1-1, with D uncertain. The CDR3 runs to 13 residues. Trimming removed 3 bases from V and 11 bases from J, with 16 bases in between. CDR1 SEHNR and CDR2 FQNEAQ come from the germline V gene (reference sequence). CDR3 in DNA: TGTGCCAGCAGCTTCCAGGATGCCCCCTCCGCTTTCTTT. Translating gives CASSFQDAPSAFF.

This chain links TRBV2 with TRBJ2-3; D call uncertain. Trimming took off 8 bases at V and 9 bases at J, with 9 bases between the two ends. Germline CDR1 reads SNHLY; CDR2 reads FYNNEI. The CDR3 extends over 10 amino acids. The chain's CDR3 is CASDDKTQYF. The DNA for the CDR3 is TGTGCCAGCGACGATAAGACGCAGTATTTT.

This clone is a singleton in its sample. The chain has TRBV5-8 and TRBJ1-3, with 10 bases lining up with TRBD1. Germline trimming cut 2 bases from V and 2 bases from J; bases unmatched to any gene: 1. This CDR3 comprises 15 residues. Germline V gene lookup returns CDR1 SGHTS and CDR2 YDEGEE. As DNA, the CDR3 is TGTGCCAGCAGCTTTGGGACAGGGGCTGGAAACACCATATATTTT. It yields the protein CASSFGTGAGNTIYF.